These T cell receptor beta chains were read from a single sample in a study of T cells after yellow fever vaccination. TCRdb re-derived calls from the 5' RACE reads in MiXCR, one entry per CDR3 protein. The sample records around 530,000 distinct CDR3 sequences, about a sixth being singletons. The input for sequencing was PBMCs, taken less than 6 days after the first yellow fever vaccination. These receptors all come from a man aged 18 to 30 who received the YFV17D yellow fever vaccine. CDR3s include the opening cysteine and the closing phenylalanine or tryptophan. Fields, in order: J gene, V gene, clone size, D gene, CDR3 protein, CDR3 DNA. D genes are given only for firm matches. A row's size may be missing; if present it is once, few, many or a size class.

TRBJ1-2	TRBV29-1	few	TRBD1	CSALTGGDYGYTF	TGCAGCGCCTTGACAGGGGGGGACTATGGCTACACCTTC
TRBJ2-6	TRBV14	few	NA	CASSQVTRRGANVLTF	TGTGCCAGCAGCCAAGTAACTAGACGTGGGGCCAACGTCCTGACTTTC
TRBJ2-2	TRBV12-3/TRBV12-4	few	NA	CASSPEVPGAGELFF	TGTGCCAGCAGCCCCGAAGTCCCCGGCGCCGGGGAGCTGTTTTTT
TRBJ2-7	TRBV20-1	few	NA	CSASPGYEQYF	TGCAGTGCTAGTCCAGGTTACGAGCAGTACTTC
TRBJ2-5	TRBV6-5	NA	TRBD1	CASSSSRDRGRETQYF	TGTGCCAGCAGTTCGTCCCGGGACAGGGGGCGAGAGACCCAGTACTTC
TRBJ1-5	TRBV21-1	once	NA	CASSKDGDRGIKPQHF	TGTGCCAGCAGCAAAGATGGGGACAGGGGGATCAAGCCCCAGCATTTT
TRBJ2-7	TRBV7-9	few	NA	CASSAGTDSYEQYF	TGTGCCAGCAGCGCGGGGACAGACTCCTACGAGCAGTACTTC
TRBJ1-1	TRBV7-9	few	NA	CASSLRFREFGEAFF	TGTGCCAGCAGCTTACGTTTCAGGGAATTTGGTGAAGCTTTCTTT
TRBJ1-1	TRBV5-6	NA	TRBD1	CASSLAQGELMNTEAFF	TGTGCCAGCAGCTTGGCGCAGGGGGAGCTGATGAACACTGAAGCTTTCTTT
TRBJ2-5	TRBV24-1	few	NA	CATSDSLTRETQYF	TGTGCCACCAGTGATAGCTTGACTCGAGAGACCCAGTACTTC
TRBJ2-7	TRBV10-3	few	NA	CAISVGDNSYEQYF	TGTGCCATCAGTGTAGGGGACAACTCCTACGAGCAGTACTTC
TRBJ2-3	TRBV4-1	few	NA	CASSQEQTDTQYF	TGCGCCAGCAGCCAAGAACAGACAGATACGCAGTATTTT
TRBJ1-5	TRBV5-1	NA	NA	CASRFTTEPNQPQHF	TGCGCCAGCAGGTTCACAACAGAGCCCAATCAGCCCCAGCATTTT
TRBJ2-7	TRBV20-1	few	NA	CSANLGSYEQYF	TGCAGTGCTAACCTGGGCTCCTACGAGCAGTACTTC
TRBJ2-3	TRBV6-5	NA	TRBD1	CASSYAGTGGSDTQYF	TGTGCCAGCAGTTACGCCGGGACAGGGGGCTCAGATACGCAGTATTTT
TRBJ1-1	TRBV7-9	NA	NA	CASSADRTTYEAFF	TGTGCCAGCAGCGCCGACCGCACGACTTATGAAGCTTTCTTT
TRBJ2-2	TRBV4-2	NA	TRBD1	CASSQTNYVPDRGDTGELFF	TGTGCCAGCAGCCAAACCAATTACGTACCCGACAGGGGGGACACCGGGGAGCTGTTTTTT
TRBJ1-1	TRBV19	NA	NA	CASSQIWSGKGLGTEAFF	TGTGCCAGTAGCCAGATCTGGTCGGGTAAGGGCCTCGGCACTGAAGCTTTCTTT
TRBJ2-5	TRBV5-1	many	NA	CASSLDNRSIQYF	TGCGCCAGCAGCTTGGATAATCGGTCAATTCAGTACTTC
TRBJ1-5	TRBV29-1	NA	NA	CSAGGAGGLPQHF	TGCAGCGCCGGTGGGGCGGGGGGTTTGCCCCAGCATTTT
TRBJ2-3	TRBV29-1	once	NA	CSVVGGRTDTQYF	TGCAGCGTTGTTGGGGGGCGCACAGATACGCAGTATTTT
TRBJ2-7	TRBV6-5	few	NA	CASSYSPRYPSYEQYF	TGTGCCAGCAGTTACTCCCCGAGATACCCCTCCTACGAGCAGTACTTC
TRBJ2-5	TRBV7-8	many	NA	CASSRRAGRKETQYF	TGTGCCAGCAGCCGGAGGGCAGGGCGGAAAGAGACCCAGTACTTC
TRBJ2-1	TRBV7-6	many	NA	CASSLVGGLYNEQFF	TGTGCCAGCAGCTTAGTCGGGGGGCTATACAATGAGCAGTTCTTC
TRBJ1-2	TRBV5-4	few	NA	CASSLAGLYGYTF	TGTGCCAGCAGCTTGGCTGGGCTTTATGGCTACACCTTC
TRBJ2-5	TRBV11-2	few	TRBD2	CASRRTSGGVPGWETQYF	TGTGCCAGCAGGCGTACTAGCGGGGGGGTCCCCGGCTGGGAGACCCAGTACTTC
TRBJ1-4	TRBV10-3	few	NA	CAIRSDSGHEKLFF	TGTGCCATCAGGTCGGACAGCGGACATGAAAAACTGTTTTTT
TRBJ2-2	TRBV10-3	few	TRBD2	CAIRGGDTGELFF	TGTGCCATCCGGGGAGGGGACACCGGGGAGCTGTTTTTT
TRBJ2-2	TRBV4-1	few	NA	CASSQEPPWQGTNGELFF	TGCGCCAGCAGCCAAGAACCCCCTTGGCAGGGTACGAACGGGGAGCTGTTTTTT
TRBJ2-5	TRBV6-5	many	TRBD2	CASSYSIPGGGFGETQYF	TGTGCCAGCAGTTACTCGATACCGGGGGGGGGTTTCGGGGAGACCCAGTACTTC
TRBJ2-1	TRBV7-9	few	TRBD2	CASSPGTSGFYNEQFF	TGTGCCAGCAGCCCGGGGACTAGCGGGTTTTACAATGAGCAGTTCTTC